Below, 8 T cell receptor beta chains from the same sample are listed, as sequenced in a study of blood T cell repertoires in COVID-19. Some clones are missing from TCRdb's copy, which holds only in-frame ones; the method was immunoSEQ multiplex PCR. There are 35,000 to 45,000 clones in the sample; around 76% occur only once, and approximately 7.7% lies in the top ten. The material sequenced was peripheral blood. These TCRs come from a man in his 70s with active or convalescent COVID-19.

This clone has just one count. The junction differs from germline at one of its ends, possibly a read error. This sequence joins TRBV14 and TRBJ1-2; maybe TRBD1 (5 bases). Germline CDR1 reads SGHDN; CDR2 reads FVKESK. CDR3 length: 11 residues. CDR3 bases: TGCCTCGTGGGGGGGAACTATGGCTACACCTTC. Protein: CLVGGNYGYTF. Combining the CDR3 with reference TRBV14 and TRBJ1-2 gives the whole variable domain EAGVTQFPSHSVIEKGQTVTLRCDPISGHDNLYWYRRVMGKEIKFLLHFVKESKQDESGMPNNRFLAERTGGTYSTLKVQPAELEDSGVYFCLVGGNYGYTFGSGTRLTVV.

This chain links TRBV18 with TRBJ1-2, with a weak D call TRBD1 (5 bases). V was pared by 6 bases and J by 4 bases, with 9 bases between. The CDR3 is 12 residues long. CDR1 is KGHSH, CDR2 LQKENI, per germline. CDR3 protein: CASSSGFYGYTF. In DNA form, the CDR3 reads TGTGCCAGCTCGTCAGGGTTCTATGGCTACACCTTC.

V and J are TRBV3-1 (or the pseudogene TRBV3-2) and TRBJ2-7; possible D gene TRBD1, 6 bases. Germline values: CDR1 LGHDT, CDR2 YNNKEL (reference sequence). Deletions cut 4 bases from V and 3 bases from J, with 13 bases between. CDR3 size: 14 residues. CDR3 DNA: TGTGCCAGCAGCCCAAACAGGGACCGCTACGAGCAGTACTTC. Translation: CASSPNRDRYEQYF.

The chain joins TRBV6-5 to TRBJ1-1, with 8 bases identical to TRBD1. V lost 5 bases and J lost 3; bases outside the gene matches: 8. Germline CDR1 reads MNHEY; CDR2 reads SVGAGI. The CDR3 spans 15 residues. DNA for the CDR3: TGTGCCAGCAGTCCTAACACAGGGGGATACACTGAAGCTTTCTTT. Translating it yields CASSPNTGGYTEAFF.

The rearrangement joins TRBV28 to TRBJ2-7; perhaps TRBD1 as D (6 bases). V shed 6 bases and J shed 0 bases, with 15 bases lying between them. There are 15 residues in the CDR3. Per the germline V gene, CDR1 is MDHEN and CDR2 is SYDVKM. The CDR3 DNA is TGTGCCAGCAGCCTAGGGACACCTACCTCCTACGAGCAGTACTTC. It is translated as CASSLGTPTSYEQYF.

CDR3: CASSRDSLNTIYF. DNA for the CDR3: TGTGCCAGCAGCCGGGACAGTTTAAACACCATATATTTT. The rearrangement joins TRBV7-8 to TRBJ1-3; 7 bases are a match to TRBD1. Germline CDR1 and CDR2: SGHVS and FQNEAQ. This CDR3 spans 13 amino acids. Germline trimming cut 5 bases from V and 6 bases from J; bases unmatched to any gene: 4.

The V gene is TRBV5-6, the J gene TRBJ2-1, with unresolved D. This CDR3 is built from 13 residues. CDR1 is SGHDT and CDR2 is YYEEEE in the germline V gene. Trimming removed 5 bases at V and 4 bases at J, with 10 bases between. The CDR3 DNA follows: TGTGCCAGCAGGACTGTATTATACAATGAGCAGTTCTTC. This translates into CASRTVLYNEQFF.

This clone turned up a few times. The chain is built from TRBV9 and TRBJ1-3, with D possibly TRBD1 on 5 matching bases. This CDR3 contains 15 residues. Trimming cost V 3 bases and J 3 bases, with 13 bases left between them. Per germline, CDR1 SGDLS and CDR2 YYNGEE. CDR3 region: CASSGSGVGGNTIYF. As DNA, the CDR3 is TGTGCCAGCAGCGGATCGGGGGTGGGTGGAAACACCATATATTTT.